This T cell receptor beta chain was profiled in a study of T cells in Graves' hyperthyroidism and ophthalmopathy. Using RNA transcripts as the source, TCR beta CDR3 regions were amplified. A set of HTBI primers served as the primers for a first-round RT-PCR of the TCR CDR3. MiXCR, applied by TCRdb to the multiplex PCR reads, yields one record per CDR3 protein. The data show some 620,000 distinct CDR3 sequences, roughly 16% seen once. This clonotype appeared many times. Antigen unknown. Study conclusions and caveats: Blood also carried most thyroid clonotypes expanded above 0.001.

Germline V gene sequence: CDR1 SGHNT, CDR2 YENEEA. The CDR3 is 15 residues long. V dropped 5 bases and J dropped 5; count of bases not matched to a gene: 10. Newly diagnosed patients aged 18 to 65 had hyperthyroidism of under 2 months' duration. More than 8 ml fresh peripheral blood yielded the PBMCs. The V gene is TRBV11-3, the J gene TRBJ2-3; TRBD2 matches 7 bases. Sequenced: blood. The clonotype originates from a woman aged 25 to 45 with Graves' hyperthyroidism. The CDR3 nucleotides read TGTGCCAGCAGCAGGGCGGGAGTCGAGGTAGATACGCAGTATTTT. Protein: CASSRAGVEVDTQYF.